This T cell receptor beta chain was sequenced in a study of T-cell reconstitution after alpha-beta-depleted transplantation in children. General study points: In some patients, recipient T cells and intrathymic progenitors surviving conditioning explained high day-60 diversity. Newly made T cells mostly supplied T-cell counts and diversity one year after transplant. There were reportedly several hundred expanded graft clones from which alpha-beta T cells came about two months after transplant.

The sample holds a few counts of this clonotype. Its specificity is unknown. The authors prepared the TCRbeta library with unique molecular identifiers. TCRdb re-analysed the PCR reads in MiXCR, keeping a single row per CDR3 protein. The sample holds about 440,000 distinct CDR3 sequences, 43% seen once. The CDR3 has 16 amino acids. Germline V CDR1 and CDR2: MNHNS, SASEGT. Trimming took off 5 bases at V and 0 bases at J, with 14 bases between the two ends. V gene TRBV6-1 combines with J gene TRBJ1-3; D remains ambiguous. The sequencing used PBMCs, collected before TCRalphabeta/CD19-depleted stem cell transplant. This receptor was obtained from a girl aged 2 to 9 with aplastic anemia, due to receive a stem cell transplant. The CDR3 spells CASSPLTTHSGNTIYF. As DNA, the CDR3 is TGTGCCAGCAGTCCCCTGACGACGCACTCTGGAAACACCATATATTTT.